This T cell receptor (beta chain) was found in a study of blood T cell repertoires in COVID-19. Libraries were prepared by immunoSEQ multiplex PCR; TCRdb keeps only in-frame clonotypes and omits some of them. The data contain 140,000 to 150,000 clones, approximately 89% of them seen just once; the ten biggest clones take up about 1.7%. The sequenced sample was peripheral blood. The sequence derives from a woman in her 50s with acute or convalescent COVID-19.

The CDR3: CATARGQGALDTQYF. The CDR3 DNA reads TGTGCCACCGCGCGGGGACAGGGGGCGCTGGATACGCAGTATTTT. The chain has TRBV24-1 and TRBJ2-3, with TRBD1 identical over 12 bases. The CDR3 sequence is 15 residues long. Germline loops: CDR1 KGHDR, CDR2 SFDVKD. Trimming cost V 9 bases and J 6 bases; bases outside gene matches: 9.